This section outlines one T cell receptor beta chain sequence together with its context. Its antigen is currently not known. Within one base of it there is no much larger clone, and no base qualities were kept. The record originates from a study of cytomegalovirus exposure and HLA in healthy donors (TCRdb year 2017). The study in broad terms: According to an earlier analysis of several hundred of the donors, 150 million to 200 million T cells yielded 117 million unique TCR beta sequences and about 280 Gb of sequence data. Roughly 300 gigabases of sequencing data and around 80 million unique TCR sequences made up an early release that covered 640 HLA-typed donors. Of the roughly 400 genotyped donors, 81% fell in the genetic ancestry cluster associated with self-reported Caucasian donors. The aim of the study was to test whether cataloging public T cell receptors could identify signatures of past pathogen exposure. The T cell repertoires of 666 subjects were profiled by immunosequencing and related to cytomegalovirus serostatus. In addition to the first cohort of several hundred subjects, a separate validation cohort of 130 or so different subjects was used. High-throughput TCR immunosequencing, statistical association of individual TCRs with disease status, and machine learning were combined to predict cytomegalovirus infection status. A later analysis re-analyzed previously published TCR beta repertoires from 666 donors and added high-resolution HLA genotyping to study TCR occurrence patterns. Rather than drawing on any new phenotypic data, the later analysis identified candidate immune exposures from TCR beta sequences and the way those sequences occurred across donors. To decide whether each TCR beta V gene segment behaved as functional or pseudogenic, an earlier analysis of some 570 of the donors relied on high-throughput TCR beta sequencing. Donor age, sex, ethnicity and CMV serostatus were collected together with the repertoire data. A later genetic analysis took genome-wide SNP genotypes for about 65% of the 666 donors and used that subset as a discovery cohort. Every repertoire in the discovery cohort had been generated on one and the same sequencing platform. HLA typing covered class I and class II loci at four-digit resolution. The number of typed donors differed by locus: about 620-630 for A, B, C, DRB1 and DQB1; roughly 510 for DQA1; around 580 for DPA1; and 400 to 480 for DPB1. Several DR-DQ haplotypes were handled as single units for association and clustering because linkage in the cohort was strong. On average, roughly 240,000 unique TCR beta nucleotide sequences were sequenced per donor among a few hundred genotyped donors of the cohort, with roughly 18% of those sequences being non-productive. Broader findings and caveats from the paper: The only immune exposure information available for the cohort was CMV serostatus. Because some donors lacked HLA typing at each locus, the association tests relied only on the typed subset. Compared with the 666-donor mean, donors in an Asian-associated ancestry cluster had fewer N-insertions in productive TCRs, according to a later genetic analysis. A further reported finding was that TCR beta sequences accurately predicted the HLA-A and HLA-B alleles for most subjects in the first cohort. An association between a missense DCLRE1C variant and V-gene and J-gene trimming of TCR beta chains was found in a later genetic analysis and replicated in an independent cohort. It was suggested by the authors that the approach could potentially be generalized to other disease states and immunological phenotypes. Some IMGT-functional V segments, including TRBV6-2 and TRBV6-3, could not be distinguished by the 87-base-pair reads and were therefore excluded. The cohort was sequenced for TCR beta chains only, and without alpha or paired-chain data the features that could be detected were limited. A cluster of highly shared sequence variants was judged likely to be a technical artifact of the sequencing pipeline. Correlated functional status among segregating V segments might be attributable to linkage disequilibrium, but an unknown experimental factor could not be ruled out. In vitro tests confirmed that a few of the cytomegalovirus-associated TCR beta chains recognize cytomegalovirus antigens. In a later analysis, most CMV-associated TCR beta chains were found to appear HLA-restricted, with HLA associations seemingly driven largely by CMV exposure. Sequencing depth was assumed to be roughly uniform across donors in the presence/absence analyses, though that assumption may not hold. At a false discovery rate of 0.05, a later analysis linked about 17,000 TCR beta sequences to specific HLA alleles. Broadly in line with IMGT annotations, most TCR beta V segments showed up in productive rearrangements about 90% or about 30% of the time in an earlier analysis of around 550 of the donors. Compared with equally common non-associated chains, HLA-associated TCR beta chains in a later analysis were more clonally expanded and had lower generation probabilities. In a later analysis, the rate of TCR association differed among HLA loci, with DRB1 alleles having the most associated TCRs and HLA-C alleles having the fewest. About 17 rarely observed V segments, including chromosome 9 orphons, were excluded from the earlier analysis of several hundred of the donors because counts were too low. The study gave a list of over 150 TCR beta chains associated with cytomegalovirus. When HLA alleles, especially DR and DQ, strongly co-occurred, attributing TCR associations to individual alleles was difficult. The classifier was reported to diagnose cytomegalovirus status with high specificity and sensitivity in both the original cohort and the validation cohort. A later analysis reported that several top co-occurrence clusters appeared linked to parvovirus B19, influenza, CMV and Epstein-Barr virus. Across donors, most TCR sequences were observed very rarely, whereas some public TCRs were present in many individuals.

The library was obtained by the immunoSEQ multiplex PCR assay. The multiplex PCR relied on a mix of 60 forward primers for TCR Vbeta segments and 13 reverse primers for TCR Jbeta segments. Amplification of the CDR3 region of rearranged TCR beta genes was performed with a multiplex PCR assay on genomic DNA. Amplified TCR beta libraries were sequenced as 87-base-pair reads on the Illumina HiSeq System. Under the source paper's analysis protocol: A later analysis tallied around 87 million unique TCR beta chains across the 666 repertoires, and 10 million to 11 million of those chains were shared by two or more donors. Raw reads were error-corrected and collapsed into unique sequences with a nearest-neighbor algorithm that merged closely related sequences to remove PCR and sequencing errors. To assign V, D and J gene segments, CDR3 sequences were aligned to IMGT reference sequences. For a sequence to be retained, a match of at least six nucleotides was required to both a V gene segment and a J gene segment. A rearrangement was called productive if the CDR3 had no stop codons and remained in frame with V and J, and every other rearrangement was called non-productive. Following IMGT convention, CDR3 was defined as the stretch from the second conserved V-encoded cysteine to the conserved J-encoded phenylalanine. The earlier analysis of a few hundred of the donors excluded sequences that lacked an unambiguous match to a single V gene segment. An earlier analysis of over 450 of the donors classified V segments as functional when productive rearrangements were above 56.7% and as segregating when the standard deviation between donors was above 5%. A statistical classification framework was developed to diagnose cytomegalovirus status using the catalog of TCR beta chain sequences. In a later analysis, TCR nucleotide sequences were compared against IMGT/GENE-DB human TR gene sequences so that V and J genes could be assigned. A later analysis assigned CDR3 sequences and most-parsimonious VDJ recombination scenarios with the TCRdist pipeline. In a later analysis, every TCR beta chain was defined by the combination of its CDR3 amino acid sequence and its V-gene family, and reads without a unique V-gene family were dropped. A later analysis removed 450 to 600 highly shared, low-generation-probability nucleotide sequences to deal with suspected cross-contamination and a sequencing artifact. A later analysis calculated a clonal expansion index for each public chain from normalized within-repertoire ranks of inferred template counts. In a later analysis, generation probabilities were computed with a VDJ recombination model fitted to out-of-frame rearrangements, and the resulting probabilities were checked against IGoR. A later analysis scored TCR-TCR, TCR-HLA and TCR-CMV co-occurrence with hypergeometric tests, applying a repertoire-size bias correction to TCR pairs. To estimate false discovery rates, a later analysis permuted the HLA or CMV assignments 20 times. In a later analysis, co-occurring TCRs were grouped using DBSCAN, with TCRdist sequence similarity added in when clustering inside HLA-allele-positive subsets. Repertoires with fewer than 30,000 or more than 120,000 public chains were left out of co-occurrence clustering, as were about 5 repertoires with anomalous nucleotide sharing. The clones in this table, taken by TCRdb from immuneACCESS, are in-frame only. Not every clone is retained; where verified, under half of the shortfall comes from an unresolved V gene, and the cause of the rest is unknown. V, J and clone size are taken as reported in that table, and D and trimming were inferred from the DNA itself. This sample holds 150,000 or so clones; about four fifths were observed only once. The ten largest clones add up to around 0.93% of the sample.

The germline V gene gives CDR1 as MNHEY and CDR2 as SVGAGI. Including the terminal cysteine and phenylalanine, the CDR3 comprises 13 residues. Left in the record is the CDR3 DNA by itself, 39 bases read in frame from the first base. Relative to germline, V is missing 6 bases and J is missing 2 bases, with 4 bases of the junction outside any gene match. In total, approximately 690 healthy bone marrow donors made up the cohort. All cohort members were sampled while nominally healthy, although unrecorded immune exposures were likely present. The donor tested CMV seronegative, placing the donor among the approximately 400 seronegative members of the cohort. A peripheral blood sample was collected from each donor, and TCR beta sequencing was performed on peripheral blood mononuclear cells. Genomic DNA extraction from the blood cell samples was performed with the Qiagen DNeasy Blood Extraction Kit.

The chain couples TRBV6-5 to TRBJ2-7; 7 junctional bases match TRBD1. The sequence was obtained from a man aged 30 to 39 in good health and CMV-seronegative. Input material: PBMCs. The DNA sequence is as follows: TGTGCCAGCAGAGCCGGGACAGCCTACGAGCAGTACTTC. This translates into CASRAGTAYEQYF.